These 7 T cell receptor beta chains came from one sample sequenced in a study of graft-versus-host responses after intestinal transplantation (dated by TCRdb to the early 2020s). Library preparation used the immunoSEQ multiplex PCR assay. The source is immuneACCESS, and TCRdb retained only in-frame sequences with V and J called. Part of the clones is not carried over; for the studies checked, unresolved V genes explain less than half of this, and the remainder is unexplained. This sample lists roughly 20,000 clones; 35% to 45% were detected once. The top ten constitute about 0.95% of the sample. Read against the paper, the sample's time point label means: cells obtained before transplantation from donor or recipient. The specimen was alloreactive CD4+ T cells from a mixed lymphocyte reaction culture, collected before intestinal transplant. Per the publication, the cell subset or site label means: CFSE-low proliferating T cells sorted from roughly 6-day pre-transplant mixed lymphocyte reaction (GvH or HvG direction). These receptor sequences come from a human patient who received an intestinal transplant.

The chain uses TRBV2 and TRBJ2-2, with a weak D call TRBD1 (6 bases). CDR1 is SNHLY, CDR2 FYNNEI, per germline. V was clipped by 6 bases and J by 1 base, with 9 bases between them. The CDR3 consists of 14 residues. The CDR3 here is CASRQDRNTGELFF. DNA for the CDR3: TGTGCCAGCAGACAGGACAGGAACACCGGGGAGCTGTTTTTT.

J is TRBJ2-1 and V is TRBV27, with D unresolved. V was clipped by 5 bases and J by 5 bases, with 10 bases between them. The length of the CDR3 is 13 residues. Germline V gene sequence: CDR1 MNHEY, CDR2 SMNVEV (reference sequence). The CDR3 sequence is CASSPPLNNEQFF. CDR3 coding DNA: TGTGCCAGCAGTCCCCCTCTGAACAATGAGCAGTTCTTC.

The chain links TRBV5-1 to TRBJ1-1, with 7 bases matching TRBD1. The germline CDR1 and CDR2 sequences are SGHRS and YFSETQ. J lost 0 bases, V lost 3 bases, and 8 bases had no gene match. The CDR3 has 16 amino acids. The CDR3 DNA is TGCGCCAGCAGCTATCGGACAGGTCTGATGAACACTGAAGCTTTCTTT. Protein sequence: CASSYRTGLMNTEAFF.

This clone was counted a few times. V is TRBV19 and J is TRBJ2-7, with D maybe TRBD2 (5 bases). Germline V lookup: CDR1 LNHDA, CDR2 SQIVND (reference sequence). Trimming removed 3 bases from V and 7 bases from J, with 13 bases in between. This CDR3 contains 13 residues. The DNA of the CDR3 is TGTGCCAGTAGTATTATAGAGGGTTTGGAGCAGTACTTC. Translated: CASSIIEGLEQYF. Together with reference TRBV19 and TRBJ2-7, the CDR3 gives the full variable domain: DGGITQSPKYLFRKEGQNVTLSCEQNLNHDAMYWYRQDPGQGLRLIYYSQIVNDFQKGDIAEGYSVSREKKESFPLTVTSAQKNPTAFYLCASSIIEGLEQYFGPGTRLTVT.

The gene calls are TRBV15 and TRBJ2-3, with 7 bases that match TRBD2. Germline V gene data show CDR1 as LNHNV and CDR2 as YYDKDF (reference sequence). Trimming cost V 0 bases and J 4 bases; bases outside gene matches: 10. There are 17 residues in the CDR3. This chain's CDR3 is CATSRDRGEAGADTQYF. The DNA for the CDR3 is TGTGCCACCAGCAGAGATCGAGGGGAGGCGGGGGCAGATACGCAGTATTTT.

This clone was counted a few times. The chain recombines TRBV19 with TRBJ1-1; D is unresolved. Looked up from germline, CDR1 is LNHDA and CDR2 is SQIVND (reference sequence). CDR3 length: 14 amino acids. V lost 5 bases, J lost 0 bases, and 10 bases lay in between. DNA for the CDR3: TGTGCCAGTAGTTGGGGTTACATGAACACTGAAGCTTTCTTT. Translated, it gives CASSWGYMNTEAFF.

This chain links TRBV5-4 with TRBJ2-5, with 8 bases matching TRBD2. V was pared by 0 bases and J by 9 bases, with 10 bases of the junction left unmatched. Germline V gene data show CDR1 as SGHNT and CDR2 as YYREEE (reference sequence). This CDR3 comprises 15 residues. The CDR3 coding sequence is TGTGCCAGCAGCTTGGGCAGCGGGGGACCAAGGGCCCAGTACTTC. Its translation is CASSLGSGGPRAQYF.